This T cell receptor beta chain was identified during a study of T cell responses to AZD1222 COVID-19 vaccine (dated by TCRdb to about 2021). Notes on the research overall: TCR sequencing was performed for fewer than 250 trial participants, of whom about 200 were given two doses of AZD1222 and around 25 were given two doses of MenACWY control vaccine. Trial participants were enrolled by age into 18-55, 56-69 and 70-plus year subgroups, with roughly 160, 29 and 62 TCR-sequenced participants respectively. Summary of the overall study and its limitations: A significant rise in spike-specific TCR breadth and depth was observed after two AZD1222 doses relative to day 0 and relative to MenACWY recipients. Conclusions about previously exposed vaccinees were limited because only six AZD1222 recipients were SARS-CoV-2 seropositive at baseline. No day 14 peak-response samples were available, so repertoires were characterized only after the peak T cell response. Participants were mostly white British and included more females than males, and it was suggested by the authors that clonal diversity may have been underestimated. Nearly half of unique spike-specific TCRs reportedly recognized epitopes outside regions mutated in the B.1.351 and B.1.1.7 variants. In the small 56-69-year group, the increase in depth fell short of significance, most likely because of low power. CD4 TCRs associated with the vaccine covered the entire spike protein, and the dominant responses were in regions 160-218 and 743-854.

The CDR3 regions of human TCRbeta chains were analyzed by immunosequencing. The paper's processing steps were these. TCRs in the repertoires were matched against a reference library of SARS-CoV-2-specific TCRs that had been generated with the MIRA antigen-specificity platform. Breadth was defined as the fraction of unique TCRs that were SARS-CoV-2-associated. Depth was defined as the fraction of total T cells that were SARS-CoV-2-associated. Using the MIRA data, each spike-specific TCR was assigned both to the spike region to which the TCR was reactive and to a CD4 or CD8 class. Log10-transformed breadth and depth values were compared by one-way ANOVA with Sidak's multiple comparisons tests. What TCRdb holds here is the immuneACCESS table cut down to in-frame rearrangements. Part of the clones is not present; checked against another copy, under half of the missing clones reflect an unresolved V gene, and the others are unexplained. V, J and clone size are those of that table, while D and trimming were read from the DNA. Within this sample are tens of thousands of clones, with roughly 90% of them counted one time only. Together, the top ten hold around 1.4% of the sample.

Of note for this clone: It lacks a known antigen. Base qualities are not provided; no much larger clone lies one nucleotide away.

The sample's time point label, decoded: about 28 days (+/-7) after the second vaccine dose. AZD1222 recipients whose second dose came at about 4 weeks and those whose second dose came at about 12 weeks were combined into one group, since spike-specific TCR depth and breadth did not differ between the two schedules. Vaccinee samples were obtained from the UK trials COV001 and COV002, which included a single-blind randomized controlled phase 2/3 trial of AZD1222 (ChAdOx1 nCoV-19) in healthy adults. For TCRbeta chain sequencing, PBMC samples from trial participants were taken at day 0 and at day 28 after the second dose. V was cut back by 2 bases and J by 5 bases, leaving a gap of 15 bases between them. The germline V gene (reference sequence) sets CDR1 to SEHNR and CDR2 to FQNEAQ. The CDR3, from cysteine to phenylalanine, totals 15 residues. The kept DNA is CDR3 alone, 45 bases in frame from the first base.

Sequences were derived from peripheral blood, sampled 28 days after the second AZD1222 dose. Here the chain combines TRBV7-9 and TRBJ1-2, and TRBD1 may be the D gene, going by 5 matching bases. This TCR was sampled from an adult who received the AZD1222 COVID-19 vaccine. The nucleotide sequence reads TGTGCCAGCAGCTTATTAAGTGAGAGGGGTTATGGCTACACCTTC. This translates into CASSLLSERGYGYTF.